This T cell receptor (beta chain) is from a study of vaccination and CD4 T cells after COVID-19. The overall study: Stimulation used overlapping spike peptides from SARS-CoV-2, HCoV-NL63, HCoV-OC43 and HCoV-229E.

This CDR3 contains 13 residues. The V gene's germline CDR1 is SQVTM and CDR2 ANQGSEA. Trimming stripped 3 bases from V and 5 bases from J, with 13 bases between. The treatment was: roughly 10-day PBMC culture with coronavirus spike peptide pools or control peptides (ViraFEST assay). The unexposed donor provided CD4+ T cells, which were taken before the COVID-19 pandemic (2011-2018). For ViraFEST, peptide pools expanded antigen-specific T cells, after which the TCRs were sequenced. This clonotype has just a few counts. The antigen is unknown. The Oncomine TCR Beta short-read assay generated sequence data from the DNA of cultured CD4+ T cells. Genomic DNA was drawn out of CD4+ T cells grown in culture. From the PCR reads, TCRdb called clonotypes with MiXCR, one entry per CDR3 protein. The sample includes some 9,700 distinct CDR3 sequences, approximately 30% of them seen just once.

The clonotype comes from a human donor in good health. What was sequenced was CD4+ T cells from blood, cultured in vitro. The chain couples TRBV29-1 to TRBJ2-5; the D gene is possibly TRBD2 (5 bases). This chain's CDR3 is CSVEVVSGETQYF. The CDR3 DNA is TGCAGCGTTGAGGTAGTCTCGGGGGAGACCCAGTACTTC.